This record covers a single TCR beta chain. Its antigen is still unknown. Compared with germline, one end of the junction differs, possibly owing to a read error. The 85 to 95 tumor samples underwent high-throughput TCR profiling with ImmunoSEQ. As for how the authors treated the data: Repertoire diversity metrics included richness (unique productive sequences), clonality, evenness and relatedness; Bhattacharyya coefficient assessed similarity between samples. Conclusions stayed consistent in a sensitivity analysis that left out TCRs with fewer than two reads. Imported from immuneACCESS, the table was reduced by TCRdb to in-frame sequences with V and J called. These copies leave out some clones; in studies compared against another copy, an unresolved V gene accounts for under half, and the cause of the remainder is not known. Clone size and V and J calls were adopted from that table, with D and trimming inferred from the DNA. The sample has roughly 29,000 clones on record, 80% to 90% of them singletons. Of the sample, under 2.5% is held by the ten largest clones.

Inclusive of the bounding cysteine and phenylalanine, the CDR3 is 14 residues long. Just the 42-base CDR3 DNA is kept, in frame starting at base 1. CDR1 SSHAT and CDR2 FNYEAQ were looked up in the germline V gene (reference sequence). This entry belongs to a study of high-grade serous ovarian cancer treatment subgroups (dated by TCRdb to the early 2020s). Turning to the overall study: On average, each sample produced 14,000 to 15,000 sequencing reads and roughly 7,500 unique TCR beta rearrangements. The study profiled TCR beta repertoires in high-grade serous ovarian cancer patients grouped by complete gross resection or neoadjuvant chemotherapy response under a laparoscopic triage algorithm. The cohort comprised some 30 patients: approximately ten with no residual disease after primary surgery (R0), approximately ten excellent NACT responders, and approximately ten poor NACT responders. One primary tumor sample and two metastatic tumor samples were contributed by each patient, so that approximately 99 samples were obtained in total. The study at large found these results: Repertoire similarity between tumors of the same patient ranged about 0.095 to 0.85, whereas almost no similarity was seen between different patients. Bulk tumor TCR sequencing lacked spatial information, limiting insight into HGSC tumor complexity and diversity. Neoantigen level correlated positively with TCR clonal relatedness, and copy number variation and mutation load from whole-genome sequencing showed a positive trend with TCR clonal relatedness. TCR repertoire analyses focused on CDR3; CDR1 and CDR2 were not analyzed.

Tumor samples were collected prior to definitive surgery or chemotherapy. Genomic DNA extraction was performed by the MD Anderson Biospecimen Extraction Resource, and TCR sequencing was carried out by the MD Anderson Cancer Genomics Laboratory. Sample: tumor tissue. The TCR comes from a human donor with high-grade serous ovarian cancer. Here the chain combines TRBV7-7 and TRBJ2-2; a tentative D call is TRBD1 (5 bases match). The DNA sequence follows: TGTGCTAGCAGCTCACTCCAGGGCTCCGGGGAGCTGTTTTTT. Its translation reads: CASSSLQGSGELFF. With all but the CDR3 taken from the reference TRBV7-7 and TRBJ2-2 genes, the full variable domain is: GAGVSQSPRYKVTKRGQDVTLRCDPISSHATLYWYQQALGQGPEFLTYFNYEAQPDKSGLPSDRFSAERPEGSISTLTIQRTEQRDSAMYRCASSSLQGSGELFFGEGSRLTVL.